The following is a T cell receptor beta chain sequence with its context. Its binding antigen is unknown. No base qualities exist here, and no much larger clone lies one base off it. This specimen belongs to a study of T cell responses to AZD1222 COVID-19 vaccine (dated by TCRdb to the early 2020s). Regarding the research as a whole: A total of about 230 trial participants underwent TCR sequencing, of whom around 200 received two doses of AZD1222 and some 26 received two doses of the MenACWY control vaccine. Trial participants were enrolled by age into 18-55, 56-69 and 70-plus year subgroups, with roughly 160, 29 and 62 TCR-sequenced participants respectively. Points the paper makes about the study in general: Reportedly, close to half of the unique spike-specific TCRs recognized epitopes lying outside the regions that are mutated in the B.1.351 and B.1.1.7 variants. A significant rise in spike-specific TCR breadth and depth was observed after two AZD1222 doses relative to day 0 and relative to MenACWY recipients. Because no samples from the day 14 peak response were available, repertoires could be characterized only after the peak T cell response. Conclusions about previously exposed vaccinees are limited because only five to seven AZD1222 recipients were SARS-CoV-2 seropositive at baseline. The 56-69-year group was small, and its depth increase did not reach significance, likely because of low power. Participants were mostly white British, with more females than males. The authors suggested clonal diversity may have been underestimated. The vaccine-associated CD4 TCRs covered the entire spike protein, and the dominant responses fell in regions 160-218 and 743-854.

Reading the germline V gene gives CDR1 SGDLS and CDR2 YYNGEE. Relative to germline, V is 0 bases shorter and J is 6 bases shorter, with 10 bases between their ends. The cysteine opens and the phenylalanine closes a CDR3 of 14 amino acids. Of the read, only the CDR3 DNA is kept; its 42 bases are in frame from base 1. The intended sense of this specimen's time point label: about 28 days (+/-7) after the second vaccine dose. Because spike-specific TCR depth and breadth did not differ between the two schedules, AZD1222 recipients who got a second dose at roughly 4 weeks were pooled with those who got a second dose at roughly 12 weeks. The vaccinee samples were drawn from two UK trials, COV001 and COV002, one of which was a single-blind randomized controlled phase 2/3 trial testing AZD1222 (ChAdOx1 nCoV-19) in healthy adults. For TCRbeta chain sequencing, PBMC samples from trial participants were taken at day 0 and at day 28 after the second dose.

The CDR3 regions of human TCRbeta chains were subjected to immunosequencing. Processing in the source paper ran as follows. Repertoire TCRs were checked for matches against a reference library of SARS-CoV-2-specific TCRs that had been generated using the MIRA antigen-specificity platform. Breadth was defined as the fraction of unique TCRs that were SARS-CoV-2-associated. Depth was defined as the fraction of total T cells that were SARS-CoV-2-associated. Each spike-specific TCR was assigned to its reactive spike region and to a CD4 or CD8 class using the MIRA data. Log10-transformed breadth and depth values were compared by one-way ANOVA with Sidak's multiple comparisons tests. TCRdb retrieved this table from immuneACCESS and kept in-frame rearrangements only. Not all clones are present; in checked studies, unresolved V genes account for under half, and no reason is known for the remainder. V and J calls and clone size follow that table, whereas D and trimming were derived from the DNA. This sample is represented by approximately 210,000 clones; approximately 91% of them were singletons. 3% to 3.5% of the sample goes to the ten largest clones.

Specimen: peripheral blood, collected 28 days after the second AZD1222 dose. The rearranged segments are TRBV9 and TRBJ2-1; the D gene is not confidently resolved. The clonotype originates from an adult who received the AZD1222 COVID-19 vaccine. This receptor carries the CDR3 CASSVGNLSNEQFF. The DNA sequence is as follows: TGTGCCAGCAGCGTAGGAAACCTTAGCAATGAGCAGTTCTTC.